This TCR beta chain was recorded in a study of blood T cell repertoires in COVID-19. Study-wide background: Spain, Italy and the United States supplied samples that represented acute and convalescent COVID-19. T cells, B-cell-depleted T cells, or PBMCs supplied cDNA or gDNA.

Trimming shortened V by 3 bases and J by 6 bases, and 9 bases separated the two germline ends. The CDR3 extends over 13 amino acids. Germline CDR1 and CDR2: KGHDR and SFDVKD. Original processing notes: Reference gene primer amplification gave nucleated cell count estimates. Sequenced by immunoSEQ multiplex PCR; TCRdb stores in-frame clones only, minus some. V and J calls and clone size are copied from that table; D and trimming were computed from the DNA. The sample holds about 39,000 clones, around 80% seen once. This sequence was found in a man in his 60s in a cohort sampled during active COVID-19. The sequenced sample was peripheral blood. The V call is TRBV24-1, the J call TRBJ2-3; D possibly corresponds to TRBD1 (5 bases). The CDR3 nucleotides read TGTGCCACCAGTGATGGGGCACGGGATACGCAGTATTTT. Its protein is CATSDGARDTQYF.